The present TCR beta chain was sequenced within a study of CXCR3-negative and CXCR3-positive naive CD8 T cells. The overall study: Total TRB output reached 130 million or so reads, about 1.5 +/- 0.3 million per library. Study results and caveats: Both naive subsets carried similar amounts of surface CD5, so TCR strength was inferred from TRB CDR3 properties. Comparison of naive cells showed more hydrophobic TRB CDR3s in CXCR3-positive than in CXCR3-negative naive cells.

From germline, CDR1 is MNHNS and CDR2 SASEGT. The CDR3 extends over 17 amino acids. Each CD8+ T cell subset was sorted in triplicate, hundreds of thousands of cells each. Libraries of TRB cDNA were made by 5' RACE and carried UMIs. From the 5' RACE reads, TCRdb lists one entry per CDR3 protein and no DNA. Its table records 50,000 or so distinct CDR3 sequences. To note about this clonotype: Its antigen is still unknown.

This clonotype was sampled from a human donor in good health. Some clones in this sample may be carry-over from other donors' samples. The chain employs TRBV6-1 and TRBJ2-2; TCRdb returns TRBD2, unconfirmable since there is no DNA. Sequencing was carried out using naive CXCR3+ CD8+ T cells from blood. Subset indicated: CD45RO-CCR7+CD27+CD95- naive CD8+ T cells expressing CXCR3 (TNR3+). The CDR3 loop is CASSEEGLGGGTGELFF.